This record covers a single T cell receptor beta chain. The clone's antigen remains unknown. Base quality data are lacking; no much larger clone is found one base away. TCRbeta CDR3 regions were amplified from genomic DNA by means of the immunoSEQ Assay, a bias-controlled multiplex PCR. The source study handled its data this way. The number of nucleated cells in each sample was estimated by amplification of reference gene primers within the assay. To quantify the absolute abundance of each unique TCRbeta CDR3 rearrangement, sequence reads were collapsed and filtered. For each sample, productive Simpson clonality was calculated as the square root of Simpson's diversity index over productive rearrangements. As stored in TCRdb, this immuneACCESS dataset retains in-frame rearrangements with V and J assigned. A fraction of the clones does not appear; measured against another copy, unresolved V genes explain less than half of the discrepancy, and the remainder lacks a known reason. That table is the source of V, J and clone size, and D and trimming were worked out from the DNA. The sample contains 150,000 to 180,000 clones, around 84% of them found a single time. Under 2% of the sample goes to the ten largest clones.

These data belong to a study of blood T cell repertoires in COVID-19 (dated by TCRdb to about 2020). As for the study more broadly: The collaborator samples originated in the United States, Italy and Spain and spanned the acute and convalescent phases of COVID-19. The material from the prospective study consisted of cDNA or gDNA derived from T cells, B-cell-depleted T cells, or PBMCs. Subjects who had been exposed to COVID-19, were actively infected with it, or had recovered from it provided the deeply sampled blood TCRbeta repertoires that made up the dataset. A freely available public database, intended as a resource for researchers studying the immune response to SARS-CoV-2, is where the repertoires were released. The samples were drawn from two sources: the first 160 participants of the ongoing ImmuneRACE study, and 950 to 1,500 subjects contributed by 6 global collaborators. The sample metadata nearly always contained a de-identified subject ID, COVID-19 status, age in years and sex. Where available, HLA class I and class II types were taken from metadata supplied by the sample provider and were not determined by assay-based typing.

The investigation overall reported the following: Clinical and demographic metadata were provided uncurated, with the amount varying by source and participant.

CDR1 and CDR2 (SGHTA, FQGNSA) derive from the germline V gene. The CDR3 starts with the cysteine, ends with the phenylalanine, and has 14 residues. The CDR3 DNA has 42 bases and is translated from base 1. V lost 0 bases and J lost 2 bases; the stretch between them is 6 bases long. Whole blood was collected in K2EDTA tubes by collaborating institutions according to the institutions' own protocols. For TCRbeta analysis, collaborators shipped samples in one of three forms: frozen whole blood, isolated PBMCs, or DNA extracted from either of those sample types. Sequences were obtained from peripheral blood. The sequence was obtained from an elderly man with acute or convalescent COVID-19. The chain joins TRBV7-2 to TRBJ2-3; too little of a D gene remains to name it. The nucleotide sequence reads TGTGCCAGCAGCTTAGCGCGCCCCACAGATACGCAGTATTTT. The translation is CASSLARPTDTQYF.